The 10 T cell receptor beta chains below come from one sample, sequenced in a study of OX40 agonist ivuxolimab in advanced cancers. Only in-frame clones appear in the TCRdb table, and some are missing; sequencing was by immunoSEQ multiplex PCR. Among under 50,000 clones listed, 87% were seen once. Specimen: CD4+ or CD8+ T cells sorted from blood, collected in a trial of the OX40 agonist ivuxolimab. Receptors originate from an adult with an advanced solid tumor such as melanoma, head and neck, liver or kidney cancer.

The chain combines TRBV14 with TRBJ2-5; no clear D gene. V lost 0 bases, J lost 7 bases, and 9 bases lay in between. This CDR3 spans 13 amino acids. Germline CDR1 reads SGHDN; CDR2 reads FVKESK. The CDR3 nucleotides read TGTGCCAGCAGCCAAGATTTGATGGGGACCCAGTACTTC. Translation gives CASSQDLMGTQYF.

For the CDR3, the DNA is TGTGCCAGCATAATGACTAGCGAACACACAGATACGCAGTATTTT. Translated: CASIMTSEHTDTQYF. This rearrangement joins TRBV5-7 to TRBJ2-3, with 8 bases that match TRBD2. TRBV5-7 falls under the ORF class, with uncertain function. This CDR3 has 15 residues. V dropped 6 bases and J dropped 2; count of bases not matched to a gene: 8.

The gene calls are TRBV11-2 and TRBJ1-2; possible D gene TRBD1, 6 bases. V was pared by 3 bases and J by 8 bases, with 10 bases between. CDR1 SGHAT and CDR2 FQNNGV come from the germline V gene. This CDR3 is 12 amino acids long. CDR3 nucleotide sequence: TGTGCCAGCAGCTTCGAGGGGGACGGCTACACCTTC. This translates into CASSFEGDGYTF.

The chain recombines TRBV2 with TRBJ2-5; D possibly corresponds to TRBD2 (5 bases). CDR3 length: 16 residues. CDR1 and CDR2 from the germline V gene are SNHLY and FYNNEI. V was clipped by 6 bases and J by 5 bases, with 22 bases between them. The chain's CDR3 is CASRALGRARGETQYF. The CDR3 nucleotides are TGTGCCAGCAGGGCACTTGGAAGGGCCCGAGGGGAGACCCAGTACTTC.

The rearrangement uses TRBV7-8 and TRBJ2-7; D is tentatively TRBD1 or TRBD2 (5 bases each). This CDR3 comprises 14 residues. V lost 1 base to trimming and J lost 2 bases, with 9 bases between them. CDR1 and CDR2 from the germline V gene are SGHVS and FQNEAQ. Written as DNA, the CDR3 is TGTGCCAGCAGCTTAGGGACGGGGCCCTACGAGCAGTACTTC. Residues: CASSLGTGPYEQYF.

The gene calls are TRBV7-2 and TRBJ2-1, with a possible D match to TRBD1 (6 bases). The CDR3 runs 14 residues. The V and J ends lost 5 bases and 5 bases respectively, with 13 bases between them. The germline V gene has CDR1 SGHTA and CDR2 FQGNSA. DNA of the CDR3: TGTGCCAGCAGCACCCCGTACAGGGACAATGAGCAGTTCTTC. Residues: CASSTPYRDNEQFF. Based on the CDR3 plus reference TRBV7-2 and TRBJ2-1, the full variable domain is GAGVSQSPSNKVTEKGKDVELRCDPISGHTALYWYRQSLGQGLEFLIYFQGNSAPDKSGLPSDRFSAERTGGSVSTLTIQRTQQEDSAVYLCASSTPYRDNEQFFGPGTRLTVL.

This clone has just a few counts. The V call is TRBV9, the J call TRBJ2-1; possibly TRBD2 for D (6 bases). Germline V CDR1 and CDR2: SGDLS, YYNGEE. This CDR3 has 15 amino acids. V gave up 3 bases and J gave up 6 bases, with 16 bases separating them. The CDR3 loop is CASSATGTGFNEQFF. In nucleotides, the CDR3 is TGTGCCAGCAGCGCCACCGGGACTGGGTTCAATGAGCAGTTCTTC.

The chain links TRBV30 to TRBJ1-5; a possible D gene is TRBD1 (5 bases). From germline, CDR1 is GTSNPN and CDR2 SVGIG (reference sequence). The length of the CDR3 is 14 residues. Trimming left V 2 bases short and J 6 bases short, with 14 bases between. The CDR3: CAWSSLGASQPQHF. CDR3 nucleotide sequence: TGTGCCTGGAGTAGTTTAGGGGCGAGTCAGCCCCAGCATTTT.

This chain uses TRBV18 with TRBJ1-5; TRBD1 might be the D (5 bases). The germline V gene has CDR1 KGHSH and CDR2 LQKENI. The CDR3 contains 14 residues. V was trimmed by 5 bases and J by 5 bases, leaving 13 bases between them. CDR3 loop: CASSSGGEDQPQHF. DNA of the CDR3: TGTGCCAGCTCATCGGGGGGGGAAGATCAGCCCCAGCATTTT.

The rearrangement joins TRBV28 to TRBJ1-5, with 8 bases lining up with TRBD1. The trim removed 4 bases at V and 0 bases at J, leaving 5 bases unmatched. The CDR3 extends over 16 amino acids. The V gene's germline CDR1 is MDHEN and CDR2 SYDVKM. In DNA, the CDR3 is TGTGCCAGCAGTTCCCAGGGGGCGCTTAGCAATCAGCCCCAGCATTTT. It encodes CASSSQGALSNQPQHF.